The rows below give T cell receptor beta chains drawn from one sample of a study of OX40 agonist ivuxolimab in advanced cancers. TCRdb's copy holds only in-frame clones and misses some; the assay was immunoSEQ multiplex PCR. The profile shows 70,000 to 95,000 clones, approximately 85% of them singletons. The sample in question was CD4+ or CD8+ T cells sorted from blood, obtained in a trial of the OX40 agonist ivuxolimab. The receptor source for this set is an adult with an advanced solid tumor such as melanoma, head and neck, liver or kidney cancer. Both conserved end residues are part of each CDR3. D genes are given only for firm matches. Size values are once, few and many counts, or a class for expanded clones, and some rows have none.

D	V	J	size	CDR3	DNA
NA	TRBV4-1	TRBJ2-7	NA	CASSPSLSPGSSYEQYF	TGCGCCAGCAGCCCCTCTTTGTCCCCTGGGAGTTCCTACGAGCAGTACTTC
NA	TRBV11-3	TRBJ1-1	NA	CASSLEHRMNTEAFF	TGTGCCAGCAGCTTAGAACACCGAATGAACACTGAAGCTTTCTTT
NA	TRBV5-4	TRBJ2-2	NA	CASSHGSGGELFF	TGTGCCAGCAGCCACGGGTCCGGCGGGGAGCTGTTTTTT
NA	TRBV5-1	TRBJ2-7	NA	CASSHGSYEQYF	TGCGCCAGCAGCCACGGGAGTTACGAGCAGTACTTC
TRBD1	TRBV18	TRBJ2-2	few	CASSPTGGTGNTGELFF	TGTGCCAGCTCACCGACCGGAGGGACAGGGAACACCGGGGAGCTGTTTTTT
NA	TRBV5-6	TRBJ2-1	NA	CASNRGTGITEQFF	TGTGCCTCGAACCGGGGAACGGGAATCACTGAGCAGTTCTTC
NA	TRBV5-1	TRBJ2-1	NA	CASSLGADPSYNEQFF	TGCGCCAGCAGCTTGGGGGCCGACCCTTCCTACAATGAGCAGTTCTTC
NA	TRBV5-1	TRBJ1-1	NA	CASSLFSVNTEAFF	TGCGCCAGCAGCTTGTTTTCGGTGAACACTGAAGCTTTCTTT
TRBD2	TRBV15	TRBJ2-2	NA	CATHPGLAGTGELFF	TGTGCCACCCACCCGGGACTAGCGGGCACCGGGGAGCTGTTTTTT
NA	TRBV27	TRBJ2-1	NA	CASTYSGPGGFRGNNEQFF	TGTGCCAGCACCTACTCCGGGCCCGGGGGGTTCAGGGGTAACAATGAGCAGTTCTTC
NA	TRBV11-3	TRBJ2-7	many	CASSKTSSYEQYF	TGTGCCAGCAGCAAGACAAGCTCCTACGAGCAGTACTTC
TRBD1	TRBV18	TRBJ2-7	NA	CASSPSRQGDGEQYF	TGTGCCAGCTCACCTTCCAGACAGGGGGACGGCGAGCAGTACTTC
NA	TRBV11-1	TRBJ2-7	NA	CASRGRFHYEQYF	TGTGCCAGCCGGGGGAGATTTCACTACGAGCAGTACTTC
TRBD1	TRBV5-1	TRBJ2-3	NA	CASSLVGTGGTDTQYF	TGCGCCAGCAGCTTGGTTGGGACAGGAGGCACAGATACGCAGTATTTT
TRBD1	TRBV2	TRBJ1-5	once	CASKAGGSNQPQHF	TGTGCCAGCAAGGCAGGGGGTAGCAATCAGCCCCAGCATTTT
NA	TRBV7-8	TRBJ2-1	NA	CASSYGLWRYNEQFF	TGTGCCAGCAGCTACGGACTTTGGCGATACAATGAGCAGTTCTTC
NA	TRBV7-9	TRBJ1-1	NA	CASSGRNEAFF	TGTGCCAGCAGCGGACGGAATGAAGCTTTCTTT
NA	TRBV7-8	TRBJ2-6	NA	CASSLAATGSLSGANVLTF	TGTGCCAGCAGCTTAGCCGCGACAGGATCCCTCTCTGGGGCCAACGTCCTGACTTTC
TRBD1	TRBV10-1	TRBJ2-7	NA	CASSLGQGTKSEQYF	TGCGCCAGCAGCCTCGGACAGGGTACGAAGTCCGAGCAGTACTTC
NA	TRBV9	TRBJ2-1	few	CASSNQQGFASSSYNEQFF	TGTGCCAGCAGTAACCAACAGGGATTTGCATCCTCATCCTACAATGAGCAGTTCTTC
NA	TRBV30	TRBJ1-4	NA	CAWSPPLGPTKEKLFF	TGTGCCTGGAGCCCCCCCCTGGGGCCGACTAAGGAAAAACTGTTTTTT
NA	TRBV9	TRBJ2-3	NA	CASSPVGTSTDTQYF	TGTGCCAGCAGCCCCGTCGGGACTAGCACAGATACGCAGTATTTT
NA	TRBV7-2	TRBJ2-2	NA	CASSVLANTGELFF	TGTGCCAGCAGCGTACTAGCGAACACCGGGGAGCTGTTTTTT
TRBD1	TRBV4-1	TRBJ1-4	NA	CASSHNRDSSNEKLFF	TGCGCCAGCAGCCACAACCGGGACAGCTCAAATGAGAAACTGTTTTTT
TRBD1	TRBV6-6	TRBJ2-1	NA	CASSQGTGLGYNEQFF	TGTGCCAGCAGCCAAGGGACAGGGTTAGGGTACAATGAGCAGTTCTTC
TRBD1	TRBV5-1	TRBJ1-3	NA	CASSLGTGDAGNTIYF	TGCGCCAGCAGCTTGGGAACAGGGGACGCTGGAAACACCATATATTTT
NA	TRBV15	TRBJ1-3	NA	CATSSLTGSFSGNTIYF	TGTGCCACCAGCAGTTTAACAGGTTCCTTCTCTGGAAACACCATATATTTT
NA	TRBV7-9	TRBJ2-1	NA	CASSSKYRDINEQFF	TGTGCCAGCAGCTCGAAATACAGGGATATCAATGAGCAGTTCTTC
NA	TRBV2	TRBJ2-5	NA	CASSAIEGETQYF	TGTGCCAGCAGCGCTATAGAGGGGGAGACCCAGTACTTC
NA	TRBV5-1	TRBJ2-7	NA	CASSLRGSYEQYF	TGCGCCAGCAGCTTAAGGGGTAGCTACGAGCAGTACTTC
NA	TRBV5-1	TRBJ2-3	few	CASRGDPSTDTQYF	TGCGCCAGCAGGGGGGACCCTAGCACAGATACGCAGTATTTT
NA	TRBV30	TRBJ1-2	NA	CACRVGIYYGYTF	TGTGCTTGTAGAGTAGGGATTTACTATGGCTACACCTTC
TRBD1	TRBV6-6	TRBJ1-1	NA	CASSEPGGTEAFF	TGTGCCAGCAGTGAGCCAGGGGGCACTGAAGCTTTCTTT